Each of the 16 T cell receptor beta chains below was sequenced from the same sample in a study of molecular identifiers for immune sequencing clone quantification. From the PCR reads, TCRdb called clonotypes with MiXCR, one entry per CDR3 protein. The sample holds under 65,000 distinct CDR3 sequences, under 30% seen once. Sequenced sample: naive CD8+ T cells from blood, with Jurkat cell RNA spiked in. The subset was: FACS-sorted CD8+CD4-CCR7+CD45RA+ naive T cells. These receptors originate from a human donor in good health. Some libraries in this study had Jurkat cell RNA spiked in.

This clonotype was recorded at least ten times. This chain links TRBV28 with TRBJ2-7, with D tentatively TRBD1 (6 bases). The CDR3 is 14 amino acids. The V end lost 6 bases, the J end lost 2 bases, and 14 bases lay between the germline ends. Germline V gene sequence: CDR1 MDHEN, CDR2 SYDVKM. CDR3 sequence (DNA): TGTGCCAGCAGACAAACCAGGGGACCCTACGAGCAGTACTTC. Translating gives CASRQTRGPYEQYF.

This clonotype has a count of ten or more. This chain uses TRBV7-9 with TRBJ2-5; 7 bases fit TRBD2. The CDR3 covers 14 residues. The junction had 8 bases not matched to a gene; V was cut back by 5 bases and J by 5 bases. Germline loops: CDR1 SEHNR, CDR2 FQNEAQ (reference sequence). The DNA for the CDR3 is TGTGCCAGCAGCCCTGGACTAGGAATGGAGACCCAGTACTTC. It codes for CASSPGLGMETQYF.

Comment on this clonotype: Just one base apart from a much larger clone, this may be a read error. V is TRBV7-2 and J is TRBJ1-5; TRBD1 aligns across 8 bases. There are 16 residues in the CDR3. The germline gives CDR1 SGHTA, CDR2 FQGNSA. The CDR3 DNA sequence: TGTGCCAGCAGCAAACGGGACAGGAGTAGCAATCAGCCCCGGCATTTT. Its translation: CASSKRDRSSNQPRHF.

This clonotype was observed many times. The chain links TRBV14 to TRBJ2-7; 7 nucleotides agree with TRBD1. This CDR3 spans 16 amino acids. Germline V gives CDR1 SGHDN, CDR2 FVKESK. Trimming took 0 bases from V and 6 from J; bases not matched to a gene: 11. Here the CDR3 reads CASSQDDRVDLAEQYF. The CDR3 bases are TGTGCCAGCAGCCAAGATGACAGGGTTGACCTTGCCGAGCAGTACTTC.

Concerning this clonotype itself: Being one base from a much bigger clone, this may be a read error. This chain connects TRBV7-2 to TRBJ2-1; D may be TRBD2 (5 bases). This CDR3 is built from 16 residues. Germline-derived CDR1 and CDR2 are SGHTA and FQGNSA. CDR3 loop: CASSARAEMPYNGQFF. The CDR3 bases are TGTGCCAGCAGCGCCCGAGCGGAAATGCCCTACAATGGGCAGTTCTTC.

This clonotype was recorded at least ten times. This sequence joins TRBV21-1 and TRBJ1-5. TRBV21-1 is a pseudogene locus. The CDR3 sequence is 14 residues long. CDR3 loop: CASSKVGGNQPQHF. The CDR3 DNA sequence: TGTGCCAGCAGCAAAGTCGGCGGCAATCAGCCCCAGCATTTT.

This clonotype showed up many times. The chain couples TRBV11-2 to TRBJ2-1; tentatively, D is TRBD2 (7 bases). CDR3 length: 16 residues. Germline V CDR1 and CDR2: SGHAT, FQNNGV. V lost 1 base, J lost 10 bases, and 20 bases lay in between. The CDR3 DNA reads TGTGCCAGCAGCTTAGTTTCGGGGGGCACCCTTGAGGAGCAGTTCTTC. The encoded protein is CASSLVSGGTLEEQFF.

A few counts support this clonotype. The genes are TRBV18 and TRBJ1-1; tentative D call: TRBD1 (5 bases). Trimming cost V 3 bases and J 4 bases, with 9 bases left between them. The germline V gene encodes CDR1 KGHSH and CDR2 LQKENI. The CDR3 consists of 13 residues. CDR3 in DNA: TGTGCCAGCTCACCTTTTAGGGGCACTGAAGCTTTCTTT. Its translation: CASSPFRGTEAFF.

With respect to this clonotype: A much larger clone lies one base from this, so it may be a read error. The chain carries TRBV19 and TRBJ2-1; D is uncertain. Germline V gene lookup returns CDR1 LNHDA and CDR2 SQIVND (reference sequence). The CDR3 runs 14 residues. CDR3 protein: CASSIDQNYNGQFF. The DNA for the CDR3 is TGTGCCAGTAGTATAGATCAGAACTACAATGGGCAGTTCTTC.

This clonotype was detected many times. V usage is TRBV4-1 and J usage is TRBJ2-1; 7 bases agree with TRBD1. The V gene end was trimmed by 8 bases and the J gene end by 0 bases; junction bases not matched to a gene: 7. The length of the CDR3 is 15 residues. Germline CDR1 is MGHRA and CDR2 is YSYEKL. CDR3 bases: TGCGCCAGCCGACCCGGGACAGTCTCCTACAATGAGCAGTTCTTC. It is translated as CASRPGTVSYNEQFF.

This clonotype showed up just a few times. The chain uses TRBV2 and TRBJ1-6, with 9 bases identical to TRBD1. This CDR3 is 18 amino acids long. Trimming at V came to 0 bases and at J to 6 bases, leaving 9 bases not matched to a gene. Per the germline V gene, CDR1 is SNHLY and CDR2 is FYNNEI. CDR3 DNA sequence: TGTGCCAGCAGTGAAGCTCCTTGGGACAGGGAGGCTAATTCACCCCTCCACTTT. Protein sequence: CASSEAPWDREANSPLHF.

This clonotype has ten or more counts. In DNA form, the CDR3 reads TGTGCCAGCAGCTTGAATCCTGGCCCTTTAGCCAAAAACATTCAGTACTTC. Amino acids: CASSLNPGPLAKNIQYF. The chain combines TRBV5-4 with TRBJ2-4; D gene ambiguous. CDR1 SGHNT and CDR2 YYREEE come from the germline V gene (reference sequence). This CDR3 is 17 amino acids long. V gave up 1 base and J gave up 0 bases, with 14 bases separating them.

For this clonotype: A much larger clone is a single base away; this may be a read error. This CDR3 reads CASSQDSGGRGEDTQYF. The CDR3 DNA reads as TGCGCCAGCAGCCAAGATAGTGGCGGGAGGGGGGAAGATACGCAGTATTTT. V is TRBV4-3 and J is TRBJ2-3, with 9 bases matching TRBD2. CDR3 size: 17 residues. Germline V gene sequence: CDR1 LGHNA, CDR2 YSLEER. V gave up 0 bases and J gave up 5 bases; unmatched junction bases: 9.

This clonotype was recorded at least ten times. This chain links TRBV6-6 with TRBJ1-5; D may be TRBD1 (6 bases). The V gene lost 7 bases and the J gene lost 1 base, with 14 bases spanning the gap. Per germline, CDR1 MNHNY and CDR2 SVGAGI (reference sequence). The CDR3 totals 15 residues. CDR3 DNA sequence: TGTGCCAGCACCTTGACAGGTGGGAGCAATCAGCCCCAGCATTTT. It specifies CASTLTGGSNQPQHF.

This clonotype was recorded at least ten times. The rearrangement uses TRBV4-3 and TRBJ1-3; D might be TRBD1 (5 bases). Germline V lookup: CDR1 LGHNA, CDR2 YSLEER. The CDR3 totals 15 residues. The V end was cut by 0 bases, the J end by 1 base, with 7 bases between. CDR3 region: CASSQEGQSGNTIYF. The CDR3 DNA sequence: TGCGCCAGCAGCCAAGAAGGACAATCTGGAAACACCATATATTTT.

This clonotype was picked up many times. The chain links TRBV7-6 to TRBJ2-3; 12 bases line up with TRBD2. Germline values: CDR1 SGHVS, CDR2 FNYEAQ. With V trimmed by 2 bases and J by 2 bases, 14 bases remained unmatched. CDR3 length: 20 amino acids. CDR3 protein: CASSLTRTSGIPNYTDTQYF. CDR3 in DNA: TGTGCCAGCAGCTTAACCCGGACTAGCGGGATTCCCAATTACACAGATACGCAGTATTTT.